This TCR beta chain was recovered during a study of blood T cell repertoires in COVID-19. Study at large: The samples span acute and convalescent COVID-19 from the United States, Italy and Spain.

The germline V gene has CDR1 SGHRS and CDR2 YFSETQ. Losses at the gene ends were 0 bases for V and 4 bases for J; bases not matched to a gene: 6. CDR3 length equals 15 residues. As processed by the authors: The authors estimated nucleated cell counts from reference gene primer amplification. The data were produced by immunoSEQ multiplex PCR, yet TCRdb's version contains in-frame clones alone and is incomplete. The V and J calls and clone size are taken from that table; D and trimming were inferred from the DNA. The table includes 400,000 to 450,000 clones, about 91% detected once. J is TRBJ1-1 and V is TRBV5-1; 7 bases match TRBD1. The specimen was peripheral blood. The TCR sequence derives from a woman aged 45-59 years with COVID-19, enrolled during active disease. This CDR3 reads CASSLESGGRTEAFF. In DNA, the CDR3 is TGCGCCAGCAGCTTGGAGTCAGGGGGTCGCACTGAAGCTTTCTTT.